These T cell receptor beta chains were read from a single sample in a study of cytomegalovirus exposure and HLA in healthy donors. The repertoire was sequenced with immunoSEQ multiplex PCR; TCRdb's copy has only in-frame clones and lacks some. Of about 130,000 clones listed, about four fifths are singletons. Material: PBMCs. The origin of the receptors is a man aged 40-55 years in good health and CMV-seronegative. Both conserved end residues are part of each CDR3. Each record gives: clone size, D gene, J gene, V gene, CDR3 DNA, CDR3 protein. D genes are given only for firm matches. Size is stated for part of the rows, as once, few or many counts, or as a class when the clone is expanded.

.	.	TRBJ1-5	TRBV5-6	TGTGCCAGCAGCCCCCAGGGCAGCAATCAGCCCCAGCATTTT	CASSPQGSNQPQHF
once	.	TRBJ2-5	TRBV15	TGTGCCACCAGCAGAGGCCAGGGGGGCTCTCAGGGGACCCAGTACTTC	CATSRGQGGSQGTQYF
.	.	TRBJ1-5	TRBV5-4	TGTGCCAGCAGCTTGGACAGGGTTCAGCCCCAGCATTTT	CASSLDRVQPQHF
.	.	TRBJ1-1	TRBV28	TGTGCCAGCAGTTCCCCTCACCCGGGAGACACTGAAGCTTTCTTT	CASSSPHPGDTEAFF
.	TRBD2	TRBJ2-2	TRBV7-3	TGTGCCAGCAGCCCCCGACTAGCGGGGGGCACCGGGGAGCTGTTTTTT	CASSPRLAGGTGELFF
.	TRBD1	TRBJ2-3	TRBV5-1	TGCGCCAGCAGCCCCACCCCTAGGACAGGGGCGAGCACAGATACGCAGTATTTT	CASSPTPRTGASTDTQYF
.	TRBD1	TRBJ1-2	TRBV19	TGTGCCAGTGAGGGGGCGCCTCCCTATGGCTACACCTTC	CASEGAPPYGYTF
.	.	TRBJ1-1	TRBV30	TGTGCCTGGAGTAGGAGGGGCGAAATTAATGAAGCTTTCTTT	CAWSRRGEINEAFF
.	.	TRBJ2-7	TRBV5-8	TGTGCCAGCAGCTTCGCCCCGGGGGGACAGGTGAATTACGAGCAGTACTTC	CASSFAPGGQVNYEQYF
.	.	TRBJ1-2	TRBV5-4	TGTGCCAGCAGCGCGACAGTTAACTATGGCTACACCTTC	CASSATVNYGYTF
.	.	TRBJ1-6	TRBV7-3	TGTGCCAGCAGCTTAAACCCTCAGGGGAGTAATTCACCCCTCCACTTT	CASSLNPQGSNSPLHF
.	.	TRBJ1-1	TRBV11-2	TGTGCCAGCAGCTTAGATGGGGGCAGCACCCCTGAAGCTTTCTTT	CASSLDGGSTPEAFF
.	.	TRBJ2-3	TRBV5-4	TGTGCCAGCAGCTTGGACAGGGCAGATACGCAGTATTTT	CASSLDRADTQYF
.	TRBD2	TRBJ2-1	TRBV6-1	TGTGCCAGCATCAGCGGGGGGGCCGATGGTGAGCAGTTCTTC	CASISGGADGEQFF
.	.	TRBJ1-5	TRBV2	TGTGCCAGCAGTGAAGCTATGCAGAACAATCAGCCCCAGCATTTT	CASSEAMQNNQPQHF
.	.	TRBJ2-1	TRBV19	TGTGCCAGTAGTACCGGGACGGGGGTAAGCTCCTACAATGAGCAGTTCTTC	CASSTGTGVSSYNEQFF
.	.	TRBJ2-5	TRBV2	TGTGCCAGCCACGGGGGAGAGACCCAGTACTTC	CASHGGETQYF
.	.	TRBJ2-7	TRBV28	TGTGCCAGCGGGCAGCGGGCGACGAACTACGAGCAGTACTTC	CASGQRATNYEQYF
few	.	TRBJ1-1	TRBV14	TGTGCCAGCAGCCAAGATCGGGGGACTGAAGCTTTCTTT	CASSQDRGTEAFF
few	.	TRBJ2-3	TRBV5-4	TGTGCCAGCAGCTCCGCAGCGCTTGAGGGAAATACGCAGTATTTT	CASSSAALEGNTQYF
.	.	TRBJ1-4	TRBV7-9	TGTGCCAGCAGCCTACCCCTGGAGGGGAAACTGTTTTTT	CASSLPLEGKLFF
.	.	TRBJ2-3	TRBV2	TGTGCCAGCGTGTTGCTGGAAGGAAGGGGGAGCACAGATACGCAGTATTTT	CASVLLEGRGSTDTQYF
.	.	TRBJ2-3	TRBV11-3	TGTGCCAGCAGCTCTACCAACCACAGGACAGATACGCAGTATTTT	CASSSTNHRTDTQYF
.	.	TRBJ1-1	TRBV27	TGTGCCAGCAGTTTATCGGTCGGGGGTATGAACACTGAAGCTTTCTTT	CASSLSVGGMNTEAFF
.	TRBD1	TRBJ1-2	TRBV10-3	TGTGCCATCAGTGAGTCAGGACAGGGCGATGGCTACACCTTC	CAISESGQGDGYTF
.	TRBD1	TRBJ2-7	TRBV9	TGTGCCAGCAGCGTAGGGACAGGGGGAATCCACGAGCAGTACTTC	CASSVGTGGIHEQYF
.	.	TRBJ2-2	TRBV9	TGTGCCAGCAGCGCCGGGATTTTGAACACCGGGGAGCTGTTTTTT	CASSAGILNTGELFF
.	TRBD1	TRBJ2-2	TRBV6-6	TGTGCCAGCAGTTCGGGGACAGAGGAGCTGTTTTTT	CASSSGTEELFF
.	.	TRBJ1-2	TRBV4-2	TGTGCCAGCAGCCCTCAGAGCGGGCACCATGGCTACACCTTC	CASSPQSGHHGYTF
.	TRBD1	TRBJ2-7	TRBV28	TGTGCCAGCAGTCAACAGGGGGCCTACGAGCAGTACTTC	CASSQQGAYEQYF
once	.	TRBJ2-1	TRBV6-6	TGTGCCAGCAGACTAAGGGACTGGCAGTTCTTC	CASRLRDWQFF
.	.	TRBJ2-3	TRBV7-2	TGTGCCAGCAGCCTGCCGCTGGGGGGGCCGCCAGATACGCAGTATTTT	CASSLPLGGPPDTQYF
.	.	TRBJ1-1	TRBV7-9	TGTGCCAGCAGCCCTCGGGGGGTAGGGGAAGGAGGTGAAGCTTTCTTT	CASSPRGVGEGGEAFF
.	TRBD1	TRBJ2-7	TRBV9	TGTGCCAGCAGTGGACAGGGGGCGGGCGAGCAGTACTTC	CASSGQGAGEQYF
few	.	TRBJ1-4	TRBV6-6	TGTGCCAGCAAGGAACAGTATAATGAAAAACTGTTTTTT	CASKEQYNEKLFF
.	TRBD2	TRBJ2-3	TRBV4-3	TGCGCCAGCAGCCAAGAGGCGCTAGCGGGGGGTCTAGATACGCAGTATTTT	CASSQEALAGGLDTQYF
.	.	TRBJ1-4	TRBV29-1	TGCAGCGTATATCAAAAGACAGAACCCAATGAAAAACTGTTTTTT	CSVYQKTEPNEKLFF
.	.	TRBJ2-3	TRBV11-2	TGTGCCAGCAGGCACTCAACGTGGGATACGCAGTATTTT	CASRHSTWDTQYF
.	.	TRBJ2-7	TRBV5-1	TGCGCCAGCAGCCTGGAGGCGGGATTCAGCGAGCAGTACTTC	CASSLEAGFSEQYF
.	.	TRBJ2-1	TRBV4-2	TGTGCCAGCAGCCCACCCCTACTACTCAATGAGCAGTTCTTC	CASSPPLLLNEQFF
.	TRBD2	TRBJ2-3	TRBV4-1	TGCGCCAGCAGCCCAGAGACTAGCGGGACCACAGATACGCAGTATTTT	CASSPETSGTTDTQYF
once	.	TRBJ1-2	TRBV5-1	TGCGCCACCCGGAACGACGGGGTTCTGGGCTACACCTTC	CATRNDGVLGYTF
.	TRBD1	TRBJ2-7	TRBV19	TGTGCCAGTAGTATAGTGGCAGGGGGCTACGAGCAGTACTTC	CASSIVAGGYEQYF
.	.	TRBJ1-5	TRBV11-2	TGTGCCAGCAGCTTAGATCCAGGGGCAGGTCAGCCCCAGCATTTT	CASSLDPGAGQPQHF
once	.	TRBJ1-4	TRBV6-1	TGTGCCACCTGGACAGCAACTAATGAAAAACTGTTTTTT	CATWTATNEKLFF
.	TRBD1	TRBJ1-5	TRBV25-1	TGTGCCAGCGGGACAGGGAATCAGCCCCAGCATTTT	CASGTGNQPQHF
.	TRBD2	TRBJ2-3	TRBV10-3	TGTGCCATCAGTGAGTCGAGCGGGGGGAGCACAGATACGCAGTATTTT	CAISESSGGSTDTQYF
.	.	TRBJ2-7	TRBV11-2	TGTGCCAGCAGCGACTTCGAGGGAGCCTACGAGCAGTACTTC	CASSDFEGAYEQYF
.	.	TRBJ2-5	TRBV6-6	TGTGCCAGCAGTTACAACTTAGTTCAAGAGACCCAGTACTTC	CASSYNLVQETQYF
.	.	TRBJ2-2	TRBV6-5	TGTGCCAGCAGTTACAAAGGGGGGGCCGGGGAGCTGTTTTTT	CASSYKGGAGELFF
.	.	TRBJ2-1	TRBV7-3	TGTGCCAGCAGCCCAGGACTGATGTACAATGAGCAGTTCTTC	CASSPGLMYNEQFF
.	TRBD2	TRBJ2-7	TRBV5-1	TGCGCCAGCAGCTTGGGACTAGCGGGGGGATCCTACGAGCAGTACTTC	CASSLGLAGGSYEQYF
.	TRBD1	TRBJ2-3	TRBV5-1	TGCGCCAGCGCTAAGGGGGGGACAGGGGATACGCAGTATTTT	CASAKGGTGDTQYF
few	TRBD1	TRBJ2-1	TRBV5-1	TGCGCCAGCAGCTTGGAGGGACAGCTATACAATGAGCAGTTCTTC	CASSLEGQLYNEQFF
.	TRBD1	TRBJ2-3	TRBV5-1	TGCGCCAGCAGCCTTGGGACAGGGCCTAGCACAGATACGCAGTATTTT	CASSLGTGPSTDTQYF
few	TRBD1	TRBJ1-2	TRBV10-3	TGTGCCATCAGTGACCCCCGGGACAGAGGCTACACCTTC	CAISDPRDRGYTF
few	.	TRBJ1-6	TRBV11-2	TGTGCCAGCAGCTCCCCGAAGGGCAAGGACTCCACCCTCCACTTT	CASSSPKGKDSTLHF
.	.	TRBJ1-2	TRBV12-5	TGTGCTAGTGGTTTGGTACTCTCTGGGGGGACTAACTATGGCTACACCTTC	CASGLVLSGGTNYGYTF
.	TRBD1	TRBJ1-2	TRBV6-5	TGTGCCAGCAGTTACTGGAGGGACAGCCTAGGCTATGGCTACACCTTC	CASSYWRDSLGYGYTF